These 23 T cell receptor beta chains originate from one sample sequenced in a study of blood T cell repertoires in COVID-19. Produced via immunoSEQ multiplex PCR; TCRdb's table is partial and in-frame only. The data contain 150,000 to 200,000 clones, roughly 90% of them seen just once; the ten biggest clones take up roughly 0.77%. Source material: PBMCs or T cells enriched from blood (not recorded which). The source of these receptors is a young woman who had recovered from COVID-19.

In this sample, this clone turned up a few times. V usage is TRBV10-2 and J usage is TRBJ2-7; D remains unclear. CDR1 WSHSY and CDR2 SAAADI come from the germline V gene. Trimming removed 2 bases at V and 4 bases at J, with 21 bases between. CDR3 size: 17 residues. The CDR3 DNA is TGCGCCAGCAGTGAGGCGGCGCTGGCTAGTAAAACATACGAGCAGTACTTC. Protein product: CASSEAALASKTYEQYF.

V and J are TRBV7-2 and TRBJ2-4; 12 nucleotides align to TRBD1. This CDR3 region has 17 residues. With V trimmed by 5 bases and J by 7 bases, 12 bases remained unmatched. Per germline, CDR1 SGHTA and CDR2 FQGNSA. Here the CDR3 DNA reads TGTGCCAGCAGCCCCGTAACCCCGGGACAGGGGGCGAACATTCAGTACTTC. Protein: CASSPVTPGQGANIQYF.

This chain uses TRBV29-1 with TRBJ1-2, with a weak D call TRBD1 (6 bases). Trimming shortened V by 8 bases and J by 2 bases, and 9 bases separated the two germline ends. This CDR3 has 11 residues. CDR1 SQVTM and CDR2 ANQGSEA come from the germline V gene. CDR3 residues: CSIQGNYGYTF. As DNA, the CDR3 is TGCAGCATCCAGGGGAACTATGGCTACACCTTC.

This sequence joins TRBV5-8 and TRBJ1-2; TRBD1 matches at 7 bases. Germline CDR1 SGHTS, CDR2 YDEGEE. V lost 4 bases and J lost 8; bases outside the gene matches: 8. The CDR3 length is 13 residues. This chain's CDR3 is CASSHRGLGGYTF. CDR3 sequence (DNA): TGTGCCAGCAGCCACAGGGGCCTAGGGGGCTACACCTTC.

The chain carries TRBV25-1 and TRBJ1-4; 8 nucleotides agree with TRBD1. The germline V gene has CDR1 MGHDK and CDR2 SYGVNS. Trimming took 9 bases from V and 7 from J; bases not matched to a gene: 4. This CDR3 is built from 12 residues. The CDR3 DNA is TGTGCCAGTAACAGGGGGGGTGAAAAACTGTTTTTT. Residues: CASNRGGEKLFF.

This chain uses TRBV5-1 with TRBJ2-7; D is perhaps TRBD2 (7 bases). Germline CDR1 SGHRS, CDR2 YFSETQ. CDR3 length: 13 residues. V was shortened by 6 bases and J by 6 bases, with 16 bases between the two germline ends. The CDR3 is CASTGEGVGEQYF. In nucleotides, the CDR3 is TGCGCCAGCACGGGGGAGGGGGTCGGCGAGCAGTACTTC.

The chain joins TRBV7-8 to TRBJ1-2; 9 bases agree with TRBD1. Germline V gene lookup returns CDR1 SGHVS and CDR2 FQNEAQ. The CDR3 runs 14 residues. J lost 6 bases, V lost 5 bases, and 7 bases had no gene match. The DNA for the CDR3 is TGTGCCAGCAGCCCAAGACAGGGGGTGGATGGCTACACCTTC. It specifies CASSPRQGVDGYTF.

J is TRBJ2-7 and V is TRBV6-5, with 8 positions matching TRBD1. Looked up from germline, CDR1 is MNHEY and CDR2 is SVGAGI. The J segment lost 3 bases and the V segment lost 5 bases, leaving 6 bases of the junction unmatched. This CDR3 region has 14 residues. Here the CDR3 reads CASSPGTGRYEQYF. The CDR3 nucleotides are TGTGCCAGCAGTCCAGGGACAGGCCGCTACGAGCAGTACTTC.

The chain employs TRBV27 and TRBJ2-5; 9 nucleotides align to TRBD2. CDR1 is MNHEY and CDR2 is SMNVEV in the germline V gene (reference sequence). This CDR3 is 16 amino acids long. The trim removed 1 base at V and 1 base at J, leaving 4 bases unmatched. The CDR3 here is CASSLFKAGGQETQYF. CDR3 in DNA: TGTGCCAGCAGTTTATTTAAAGCGGGAGGCCAAGAGACCCAGTACTTC.

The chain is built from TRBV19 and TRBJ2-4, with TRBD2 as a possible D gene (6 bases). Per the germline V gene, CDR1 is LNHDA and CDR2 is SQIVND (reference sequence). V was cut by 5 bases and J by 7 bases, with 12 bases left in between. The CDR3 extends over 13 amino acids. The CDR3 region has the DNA TGTGCCAGTAGTCCCAGAGGAGGGAACATTCAGTACTTC. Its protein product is CASSPRGGNIQYF. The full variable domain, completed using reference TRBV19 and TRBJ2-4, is DGGITQSPKYLFRKEGQNVTLSCEQNLNHDAMYWYRQDPGQGLRLIYYSQIVNDFQKGDIAEGYSVSREKKESFPLTVTSAQKNPTAFYLCASSPRGGNIQYFGAGTRLSVL.

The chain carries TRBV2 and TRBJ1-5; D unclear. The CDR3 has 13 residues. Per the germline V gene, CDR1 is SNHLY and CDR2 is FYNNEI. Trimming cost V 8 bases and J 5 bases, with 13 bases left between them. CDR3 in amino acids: CASAKDGDQPQHF. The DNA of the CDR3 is TGTGCCAGCGCGAAGGACGGGGATCAGCCCCAGCATTTT.

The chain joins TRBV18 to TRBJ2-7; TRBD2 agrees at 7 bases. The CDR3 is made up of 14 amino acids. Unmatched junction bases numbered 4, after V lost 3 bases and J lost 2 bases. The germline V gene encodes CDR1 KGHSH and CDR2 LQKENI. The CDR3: CASSPGGEAYEQYF. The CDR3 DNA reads TGTGCCAGCTCACCGGGGGGGGAGGCCTACGAGCAGTACTTC.

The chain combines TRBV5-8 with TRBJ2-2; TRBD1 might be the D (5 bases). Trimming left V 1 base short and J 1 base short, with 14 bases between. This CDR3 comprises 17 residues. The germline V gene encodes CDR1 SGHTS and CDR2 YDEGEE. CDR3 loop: CASSLLGAAENTGELFF. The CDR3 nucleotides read TGTGCCAGCAGCTTGTTAGGGGCGGCTGAGAACACCGGGGAGCTGTTTTTT.

The chain's CDR3 is CASRVAGLSSYEQYF. CDR3 bases: TGTGCCAGCAGGGTAGCGGGACTGAGCTCCTACGAGCAGTACTTC. The chain links TRBV27 to TRBJ2-7; 8 positions match TRBD2. This CDR3 has 15 residues. In germline, CDR1 is MNHEY, CDR2 SMNVEV (reference sequence). V was clipped by 6 bases and J by 0 bases; unmatched bases: 7.

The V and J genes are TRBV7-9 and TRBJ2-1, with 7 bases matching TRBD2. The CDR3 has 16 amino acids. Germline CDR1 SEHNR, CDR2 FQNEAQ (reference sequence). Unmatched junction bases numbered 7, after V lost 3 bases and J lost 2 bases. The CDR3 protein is CASSFWAGETYNEQFF. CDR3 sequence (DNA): TGTGCCAGCAGCTTTTGGGCGGGAGAGACCTACAATGAGCAGTTCTTC.

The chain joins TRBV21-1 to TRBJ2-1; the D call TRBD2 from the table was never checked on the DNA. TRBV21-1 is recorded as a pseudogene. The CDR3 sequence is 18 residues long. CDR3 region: CASSRKVVSGSFYNEQFF. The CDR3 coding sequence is TGTGCCAGCAGCCGAAAAGTTGTTAGCGGGAGCTTCTACAATGAGCAGTTCTTC.

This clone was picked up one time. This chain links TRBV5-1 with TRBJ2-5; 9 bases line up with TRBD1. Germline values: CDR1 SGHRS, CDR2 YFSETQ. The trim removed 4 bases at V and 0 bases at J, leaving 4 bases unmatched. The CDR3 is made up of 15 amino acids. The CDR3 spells CASSPDRGDQETQYF. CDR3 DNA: TGCGCCAGCAGCCCGGACAGGGGTGACCAAGAGACCCAGTACTTC.

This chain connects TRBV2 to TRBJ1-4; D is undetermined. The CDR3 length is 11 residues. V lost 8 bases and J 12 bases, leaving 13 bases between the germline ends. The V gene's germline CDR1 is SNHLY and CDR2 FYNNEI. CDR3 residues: CASSAAAELFF. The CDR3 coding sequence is TGTGCCAGCTCTGCCGCGGCGGAACTGTTTTTT.

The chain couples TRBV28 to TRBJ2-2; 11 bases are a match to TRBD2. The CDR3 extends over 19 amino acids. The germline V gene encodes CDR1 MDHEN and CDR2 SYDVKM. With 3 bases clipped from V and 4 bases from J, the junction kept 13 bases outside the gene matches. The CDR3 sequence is CASSFIAGGPPNSTGELFF. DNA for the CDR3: TGTGCCAGCAGTTTCATAGCGGGAGGGCCCCCGAACAGCACCGGGGAGCTGTTTTTT. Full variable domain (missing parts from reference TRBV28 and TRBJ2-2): DVKVTQSSRYLVKRTGEKVFLECVQDMDHENMFWYRQDPGLGLRLIYFSYDVKMKEKGDIPEGYSVSREKKERFSLILESASTNQTSMYLCASSFIAGGPPNSTGELFFGEGSRLTVL.

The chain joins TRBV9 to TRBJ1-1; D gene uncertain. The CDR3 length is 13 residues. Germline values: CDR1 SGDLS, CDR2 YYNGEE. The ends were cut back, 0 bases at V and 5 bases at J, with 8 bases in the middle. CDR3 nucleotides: TGTGCCAGCAGCGTAGGACTTCCGACTGAAGCTTTCTTT. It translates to CASSVGLPTEAFF.

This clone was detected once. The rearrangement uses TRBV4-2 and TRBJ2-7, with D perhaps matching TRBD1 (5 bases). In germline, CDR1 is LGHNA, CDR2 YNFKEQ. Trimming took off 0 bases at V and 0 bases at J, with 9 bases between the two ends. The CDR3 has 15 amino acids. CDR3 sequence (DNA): TGTGCCAGCAGCCAAGACATCAGGGTCTCCTACGAGCAGTACTTC. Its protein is CASSQDIRVSYEQYF.

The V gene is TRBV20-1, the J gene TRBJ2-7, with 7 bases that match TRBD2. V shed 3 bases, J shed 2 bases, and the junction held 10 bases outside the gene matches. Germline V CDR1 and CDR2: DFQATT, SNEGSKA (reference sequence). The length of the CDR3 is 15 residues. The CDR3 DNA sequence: TGCAGTGCTAGTTCCCCTAGCGGAGCCACCTACGAGCAGTACTTC. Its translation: CSASSPSGATYEQYF.

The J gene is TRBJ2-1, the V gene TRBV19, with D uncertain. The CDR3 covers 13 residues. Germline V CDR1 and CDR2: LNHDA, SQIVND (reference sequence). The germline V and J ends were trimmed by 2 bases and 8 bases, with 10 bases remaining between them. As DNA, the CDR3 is TGTGCCAGTAGTATATTTGGTACGGATGAGCAGTTCTTC. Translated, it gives CASSIFGTDEQFF.